Listed here is a single T cell receptor beta chain. In the source study's methods: Using reference gene primer amplification, nucleated cell counts were estimated. The data were produced by immunoSEQ multiplex PCR, yet TCRdb's version contains in-frame clones alone and is incomplete. V, J and clone size were drawn from that table, and D and trimming were deduced from the DNA. Of around 200,000 clones listed, about 85% are singletons. This CDR3 comprises 15 residues. Trimming removed 4 bases from V and 5 bases from J; junction bases left unmatched: 7. Germline-derived CDR1 and CDR2 are MGHRA and YSYEKL. These data come from a study of blood T cell repertoires in COVID-19. Participants came from some 23 US areas, aged about 18 to 100 years. Categorization into cohorts depended on clinical history that participants reported. Each recovered donor of Cohort 3 presented with two negative PCRs, clearance, or symptom resolution.

The sample was PBMCs or T cells enriched from blood (not recorded which). The TCR was taken from a man aged 35-49 years who had recovered from COVID-19. The chain has TRBV4-1 and TRBJ2-1, with TRBD2 identical over 8 bases. For the CDR3, the DNA is TGCGCCAGCAGCCTCAAAAGCGGGAGAGACAATGAGCAGTTCTTC. This gives the protein CASSLKSGRDNEQFF.